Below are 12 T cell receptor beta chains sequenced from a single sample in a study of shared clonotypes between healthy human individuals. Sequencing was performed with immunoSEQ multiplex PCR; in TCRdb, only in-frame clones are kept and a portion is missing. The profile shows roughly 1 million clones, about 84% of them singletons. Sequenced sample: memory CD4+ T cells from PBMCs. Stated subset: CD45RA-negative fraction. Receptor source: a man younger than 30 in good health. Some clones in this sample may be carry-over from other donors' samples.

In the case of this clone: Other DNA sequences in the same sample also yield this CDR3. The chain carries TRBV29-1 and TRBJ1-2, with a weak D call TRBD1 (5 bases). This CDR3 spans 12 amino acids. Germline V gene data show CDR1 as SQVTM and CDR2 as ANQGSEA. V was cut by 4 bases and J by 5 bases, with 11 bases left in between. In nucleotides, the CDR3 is TGCAGCGTTGGGGGGACCGCGTATGGCTACACCTTC. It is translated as CSVGGTAYGYTF.

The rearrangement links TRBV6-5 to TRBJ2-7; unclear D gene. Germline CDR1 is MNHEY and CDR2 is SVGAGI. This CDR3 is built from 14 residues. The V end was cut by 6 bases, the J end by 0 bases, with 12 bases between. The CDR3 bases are TGTGCCAGCAGCCGGGCCCGGAGCTCCTACGAGCAGTACTTC. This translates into CASSRARSSYEQYF.

CDR3 region: CAARDYPTSYNEQFF. Written as DNA, the CDR3 is TGTGCCGCCCGGGACTACCCAACATCCTACAATGAGCAGTTCTTC. The chain employs TRBV6-1 and TRBJ2-1; 7 bases agree with TRBD2. The length of the CDR3 is 15 residues. V lost 11 bases, J lost 1 base, and 11 bases stayed unmatched. Germline CDR1 and CDR2: MNHNS and SASEGT.

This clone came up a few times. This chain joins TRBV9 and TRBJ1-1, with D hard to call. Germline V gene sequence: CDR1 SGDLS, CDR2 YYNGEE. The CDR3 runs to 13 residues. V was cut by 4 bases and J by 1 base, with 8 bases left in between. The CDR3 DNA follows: TGTGCCAGCAGCCTCGACAAGAACACTGAAGCTTTCTTT. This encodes CASSLDKNTEAFF. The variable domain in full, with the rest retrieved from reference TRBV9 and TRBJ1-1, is DSGVTQTPKHLITATGQRVTLRCSPRSGDLSVYWYQQSLDQGLQFLIQYYNGEERAKGNILERFSAQQFPDLHSELNLSSLELGDSALYFCASSLDKNTEAFFGQGTRLTVV.

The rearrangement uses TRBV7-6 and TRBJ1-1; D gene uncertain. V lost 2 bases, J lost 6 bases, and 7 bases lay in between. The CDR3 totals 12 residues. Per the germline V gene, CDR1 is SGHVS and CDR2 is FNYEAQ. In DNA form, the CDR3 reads TGTGCCAGCAGCTTATCCGGCGCTGAAGCTTTCTTT. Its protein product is CASSLSGAEAFF.

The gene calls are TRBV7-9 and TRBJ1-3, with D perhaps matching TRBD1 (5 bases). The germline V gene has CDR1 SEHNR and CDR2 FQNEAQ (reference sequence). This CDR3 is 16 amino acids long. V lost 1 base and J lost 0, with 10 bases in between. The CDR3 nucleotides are TGTGCCAGCAGCTTAGGGACACCTGGCTCTGGAAACACCATATATTTT. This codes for CASSLGTPGSGNTIYF.

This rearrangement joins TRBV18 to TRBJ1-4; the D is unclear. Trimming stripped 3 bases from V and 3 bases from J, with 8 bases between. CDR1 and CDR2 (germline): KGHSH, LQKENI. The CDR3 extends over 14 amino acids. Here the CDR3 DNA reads TGTGCCAGCTCACCCGCGGTGCCTAATGAAAAACTGTTTTTT. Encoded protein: CASSPAVPNEKLFF. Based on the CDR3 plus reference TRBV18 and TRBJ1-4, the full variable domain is NAGVMQNPRHLVRRRGQEARLRCSPMKGHSHVYWYRQLPEEGLKFMVYLQKENIIDESGMPKERFSAEFPKEGPSILRIQQVVRGDSAAYFCASSPAVPNEKLFFGSGTQLSVL.

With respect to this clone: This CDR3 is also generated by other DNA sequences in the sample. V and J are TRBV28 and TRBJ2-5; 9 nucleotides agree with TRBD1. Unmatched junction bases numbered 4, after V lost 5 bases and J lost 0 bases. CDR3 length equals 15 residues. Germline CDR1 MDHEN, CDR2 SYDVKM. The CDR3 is CASSPGTGNQETQYF. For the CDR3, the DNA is TGTGCCAGCAGTCCTGGGACAGGGAACCAAGAGACCCAGTACTTC.

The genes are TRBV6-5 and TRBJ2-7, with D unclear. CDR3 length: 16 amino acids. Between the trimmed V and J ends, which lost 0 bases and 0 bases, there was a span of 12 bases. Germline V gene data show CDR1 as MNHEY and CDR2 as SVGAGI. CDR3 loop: CASSYSYSAASYEQYF. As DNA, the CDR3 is TGTGCCAGCAGTTACTCGTACTCGGCAGCCTCCTACGAGCAGTACTTC.

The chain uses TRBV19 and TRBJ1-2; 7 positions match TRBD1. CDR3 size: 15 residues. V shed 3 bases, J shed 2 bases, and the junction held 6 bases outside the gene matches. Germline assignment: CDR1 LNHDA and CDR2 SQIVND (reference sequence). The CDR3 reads CASSIRTGGNYGYTF. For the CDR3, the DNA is TGTGCCAGTAGTATTAGGACAGGAGGAAACTATGGCTACACCTTC. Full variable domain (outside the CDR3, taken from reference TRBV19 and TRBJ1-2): DGGITQSPKYLFRKEGQNVTLSCEQNLNHDAMYWYRQDPGQGLRLIYYSQIVNDFQKGDIAEGYSVSREKKESFPLTVTSAQKNPTAFYLCASSIRTGGNYGYTFGSGTRLTVV.

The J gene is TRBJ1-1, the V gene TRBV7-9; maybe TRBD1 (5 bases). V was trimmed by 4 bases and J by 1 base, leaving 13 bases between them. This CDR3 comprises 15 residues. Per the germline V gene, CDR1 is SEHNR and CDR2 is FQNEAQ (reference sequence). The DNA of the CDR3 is TGTGCCAGCAGCTCCACAGGACGTCCGAACACTGAAGCTTTCTTT. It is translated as CASSSTGRPNTEAFF.

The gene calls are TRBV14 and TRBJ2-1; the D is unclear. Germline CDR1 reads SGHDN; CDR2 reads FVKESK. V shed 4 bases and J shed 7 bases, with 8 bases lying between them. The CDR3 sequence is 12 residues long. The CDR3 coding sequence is TGTGCCAGCAGCCCCCAGAGGAATGAGCAGTTCTTC. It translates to CASSPQRNEQFF. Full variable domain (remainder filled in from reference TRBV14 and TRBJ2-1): EAGVTQFPSHSVIEKGQTVTLRCDPISGHDNLYWYRRVMGKEIKFLLHFVKESKQDESGMPNNRFLAERTGGTYSTLKVQPAELEDSGVYFCASSPQRNEQFFGPGTRLTVL.